This is a list of T cell receptor beta chains from one sample in a study of beta chain features in type 1 diabetes. Clones were sequenced by immunoSEQ multiplex PCR, and TCRdb holds only the in-frame ones, with some missing. Among 350,000 to 400,000 clones listed, around 12% were seen once. Sequenced input: naive CD4+ T cells from blood. These receptors originate from a young woman with type 1 diabetes. Both conserved end residues are part of each CDR3. Fields, in order: V gene, J gene, D gene, clone size, CDR3 DNA, CDR3 protein. The D gene is left open where the match is weak. A clone size is listed for some rows: how often the clone was seen (once, few, many), or a class if it is expanded.

TRBV4-1	TRBJ2-7	-	-	TGCGCCAGCAGCCAAACGACAGTCTCCTACGAGCAGTACTTC	CASSQTTVSYEQYF
TRBV27	TRBJ1-1	TRBD1	-	TGTGCCAGCGGAAAACAGGGGGCTCCCACTGAAGCTTTCTTT	CASGKQGAPTEAFF
TRBV11-2	TRBJ2-5	TRBD2	-	TGTGCCAGCAGCACCACTAGCGGGGGAGGGGAGACCCAGTACTTC	CASSTTSGGGETQYF
TRBV28	TRBJ2-6	-	once	TGTGCCAGCAGTTTATCCGGCTCTGGGGCCAACGTCCTGACTTTC	CASSLSGSGANVLTF
TRBV14	TRBJ1-6	TRBD1	-	TGTGCCAGCAGCCTCGGACAGGGAGAAAGTTCACCCCTCCACTTT	CASSLGQGESSPLHF
TRBV29-1	TRBJ1-1	-	-	TGCAGCGTTGAGCTAACAGGGAGGGTCACTGAAGCTTTCTTT	CSVELTGRVTEAFF
TRBV2	TRBJ1-2	-	-	TGTGCCAGCAGTGAATCAGGTTTTAACTATGGCTACACCTTC	CASSESGFNYGYTF
TRBV6-5	TRBJ2-7	-	few	TGTGCCAGCAGTTACTCGACGGGAGAGTTCTACGAGCAGTACTTC	CASSYSTGEFYEQYF
TRBV7-8	TRBJ2-5	TRBD1	-	TGTGCCAGCAGCTTAGCGGGCAGGGGGCTCGGAGAGACCCAGTACTTC	CASSLAGRGLGETQYF
TRBV6-5	TRBJ2-7	TRBD1	-	TGTGCCAGCAGTTATTCCCGGGACAGCGGCTCCTACGAGCAGTACTTC	CASSYSRDSGSYEQYF
TRBV2	TRBJ2-7	-	-	TGTGCCAGCAGTGCTTACGACTACGAGCAATACTTC	CASSAYDYEQYF
TRBV19	TRBJ2-1	-	few	TGTGCCAGTAGGACCGGACAGCCCCCCTACAATGAGCAGTTCTTC	CASRTGQPPYNEQFF
TRBV19	TRBJ2-5	TRBD2	-	TGTGCCAGCAATAGCGGGAGAAACCAAGAGACCCAGTACTTC	CASNSGRNQETQYF
TRBV5-1	TRBJ2-3	TRBD2	-	TGCGCCAGCGCCAAGGGAGCGGGGGGCACAGATACGCAGTATTTT	CASAKGAGGTDTQYF
TRBV9	TRBJ2-1	TRBD2	-	TGTGCCAGCAGCGTAGGTCTAGCGGGAGCCTCCTACAATGAGCAGTTCTTC	CASSVGLAGASYNEQFF
TRBV25-1	TRBJ2-7	TRBD1	-	TGTGCCAGCAGTGCCGGGACAGGGACCTACGAGCAGTACTTC	CASSAGTGTYEQYF
TRBV7-9	TRBJ2-2	-	-	TGTGCCAGCAGCTTAGCAGTGGCGGCGAACACCGGGGAGCTGTTTTTT	CASSLAVAANTGELFF
TRBV7-9	TRBJ2-6	-	-	TGTGCCAGCAGGGCCTCTGGGGCCAACGTCCTGACTTTC	CASRASGANVLTF
TRBV11-2	TRBJ1-2	-	-	TGTGCCAGCAGCTCGTATAGGCAGGGAGCCTCTGCGGGACATGGCTACACCTTC	CASSSYRQGASAGHGYTF
TRBV11-3	TRBJ2-7	-	-	TGTGCCAGCAGCCCCCTTCAGCCGACTCCCCCTTACGAGCAGTACTTC	CASSPLQPTPPYEQYF
TRBV6-5	TRBJ2-7	-	few	TGTGCCAGCAGTCAGGGGATGTACTACGAGCAGTACTTC	CASSQGMYYEQYF
TRBV15	TRBJ1-3	-	few	TGTGCCACCAGCAGAGAACAGGGAAACACCATATATTTT	CATSREQGNTIYF
TRBV4-1	TRBJ2-7	TRBD1	few	TGCGCCAGCAGCCAACCTGGACAGGGGGACCACGAGCAGTACTTC	CASSQPGQGDHEQYF
TRBV14	TRBJ1-2	-	-	TGTGCCAGCAGCCAAGGCTACTCCCGTTACTTC	CASSQGYSRYF
TRBV25-1	TRBJ2-7	-	few	TGTGCCAGCACCTCACGAGTATCCGAGCAGTACTTC	CASTSRVSEQYF
TRBV29-1	TRBJ1-5	TRBD1	few	TGCAGCGTTGGTCCAGGGGGCTTCAATCAGCCCCAGCATTTT	CSVGPGGFNQPQHF
TRBV7-2	TRBJ2-3	TRBD2	-	TGTGCCAGCAGCTTTGGGGGGGGCACAGATACGCAGTATTTT	CASSFGGGTDTQYF
TRBV9	TRBJ2-3	-	-	TGTGCCAGCAGCGCCGGTCCGCCTAGCACAGATACGCAGTATTTT	CASSAGPPSTDTQYF
TRBV4-3	TRBJ1-6	-	few	TGCGCCAGCAGCCAAGAGGGCAGGGTACGGACACCCCTCCACTTT	CASSQEGRVRTPLHF
TRBV7-9	TRBJ1-6	-	-	TGTGCCAGCAGCCCAGGGACACTTAATAATTCACCCCTCCACTTT	CASSPGTLNNSPLHF
TRBV7-2	TRBJ2-6	TRBD1	-	TGTGCCAGCAGCACGATTCAGGGGGCTTATGGGGCCAACGTCCTGACTTTC	CASSTIQGAYGANVLTF
TRBV7-2	TRBJ2-1	TRBD1	few	TGTGCCAGCAGCTCACAGGGGGAAGGTTACAATGAGCAGTTCTTC	CASSSQGEGYNEQFF
TRBV7-9	TRBJ2-6	-	few	TGTGCCAGCAGCTTAGGGCGGGAAACTGGGGCCAACGTCCTGACTTTC	CASSLGRETGANVLTF
TRBV28	TRBJ2-1	-	-	TGTGCCAGCAGAATAGGGGACAATGAGCAGTTCTTC	CASRIGDNEQFF
TRBV15	TRBJ1-2	TRBD1	few	TGTGCCACCAGGACAGGGGCGACTCGGGGCTACACCTTC	CATRTGATRGYTF
TRBV9	TRBJ2-5	-	few	TGTGCCAGCAGCGTCTTTAGCGATCGTCGGGAGACCCAGTACTTC	CASSVFSDRRETQYF
TRBV29-1	TRBJ2-7	-	few	TGCAGCGCCGCAGACAGGCGTTCGTACGAGCAGTACTTC	CSAADRRSYEQYF
TRBV7-3	TRBJ2-7	TRBD2	-	TGTGCCAGCAGCCTGGGACTAGCAAGCGAGCAGTACTTC	CASSLGLASEQYF
TRBV10-3	TRBJ2-7	TRBD2	-	TGTGCCATCAGCGGCCTAGCGGGGTCCCCCCGGGAGCAGTACTTC	CAISGLAGSPREQYF
TRBV6-6	TRBJ1-2	-	-	TGTGCCAGCAGTTTGGTGCAGTCCTATGGCTACACCTTC	CASSLVQSYGYTF
TRBV10-3	TRBJ1-2	TRBD1	-	TGTGCCATCAGGGGGGACAGTGGTGGTGGTGGCTACACCTTC	CAIRGDSGGGGYTF
TRBV7-2	TRBJ2-3	TRBD1	-	TGTGCCAGCAGCCTACGACAGGGGGTTACAGATACGCAGTATTTT	CASSLRQGVTDTQYF
TRBV7-9	TRBJ1-2	TRBD1	-	TGTGCCAGCAGCCGGGGACAGGGAAATCGCGGCTACACCTTC	CASSRGQGNRGYTF
TRBV7-9	TRBJ1-1	-	few	TGTGCCAGCAGCCCTCAGCAGGGCGGCACTGAAGCTTTCTTT	CASSPQQGGTEAFF
TRBV18	TRBJ2-2	TRBD1	-	TGTGCCAGCTCACTGAAGACAGGGTCAGGGGAGCTGTTTTTT	CASSLKTGSGELFF
TRBV18	TRBJ1-4	TRBD1	-	TGTGCCAGCTCCCCGCGGGACAGCGCGAATGAAAAACTGTTTTTT	CASSPRDSANEKLFF
TRBV10-3	TRBJ2-5	TRBD2	-	TGTGCCATCAGCCAGGGACTAGCGGGGGTGGAGACCCAGTACTTC	CAISQGLAGVETQYF